The 13 T cell receptor beta chains below come from one sample, sequenced in a study of molecular identifiers for immune sequencing clone quantification. MiXCR was run by TCRdb on the PCR reads, yielding one entry per CDR3 protein. The sample has about 640,000 distinct CDR3 sequences, roughly 21% seen once. Material for sequencing was naive CD8+ T cells from blood, with Jurkat cell RNA spiked in. The sample's subset: FACS-sorted CD8+CD4-CCR7+CD45RA+ naive T cells. The origin of the receptors is a human donor in good health. Some libraries in this study had Jurkat cell RNA spiked in.

The J gene is TRBJ2-1, the V gene TRBV12-3 or TRBV12-4, with 10 bases matching TRBD2. The CDR3 sequence is 17 residues long. With 4 bases clipped from V and 6 bases from J, the junction kept 12 bases outside the gene matches. CDR3 coding DNA: TGTGCCAGCAGTTCTGAGCGGGGGGGACCTTTTATCAATGAGCAGTTCTTC. Amino acids: CASSSERGGPFINEQFF.

This clonotype was seen a few times. This rearrangement joins TRBV27 to TRBJ2-2, with D hard to call. The CDR3 covers 13 residues. Trimming took 8 bases from V and 2 from J, leaving 9 bases between them. Germline CDR1 reads MNHEY; CDR2 reads SMNVEV (reference sequence). CDR3 sequence reads: CASRPLNTGELFF. The CDR3, as DNA: TGTGCCAGCCGACCATTAAACACCGGGGAGCTGTTTTTT.

The sample holds many counts of this clonotype. J is TRBJ2-7 and V is TRBV4-3; TRBD2 agrees at 7 bases. CDR1 and CDR2 (germline): LGHNA, YSLEER. This CDR3 comprises 13 residues. V was clipped by 0 bases and J by 8 bases; unmatched bases: 4. CDR3 region: CASSQEESGKQYF. CDR3 DNA: TGCGCCAGCAGCCAAGAGGAAAGCGGGAAGCAGTACTTC.

This clonotype showed up just a few times. V usage is TRBV6-6 and J usage is TRBJ1-6; unclear D gene. The germline gives CDR1 MNHNY, CDR2 SVGAGI (reference sequence). CDR3 length equals 13 residues. With 0 bases removed from V and 7 bases from J, the gap between germline ends came to 4 bases. This chain's CDR3 is CASSYSWNSPLHF. CDR3 nucleotide sequence: TGTGCCAGCAGTTACTCTTGGAATTCACCCCTCCACTTT.

This clonotype has a count of ten or more. The chain carries TRBV14 and TRBJ2-3; D call uncertain. The CDR3 totals 13 residues. CDR1 is SGHDN, CDR2 FVKESK, per germline. Deletions cut 0 bases from V and 4 bases from J, with 5 bases between. CDR3 coding DNA: TGTGCCAGCAGCCAAGATTGGTCAGATACGCAGTATTTT. It yields the protein CASSQDWSDTQYF. The whole variable domain, remainder taken from reference TRBV14 and TRBJ2-3, is EAGVTQFPSHSVIEKGQTVTLRCDPISGHDNLYWYRRVMGKEIKFLLHFVKESKQDESGMPNNRFLAERTGGTYSTLKVQPAELEDSGVYFCASSQDWSDTQYFGPGTRLTVL.

This clonotype was detected ten times or more. This chain links TRBV28 with TRBJ2-7; 9 positions agree with TRBD2. V lost 0 bases to trimming and J lost 4 bases; unmatched junction nucleotides: 7. The V gene's germline CDR1 is MDHEN and CDR2 SYDVKM. This CDR3 has 16 amino acids. The CDR3 protein is CASSLWASGTMYEQYF. Here the CDR3 DNA reads TGTGCCAGCAGTTTATGGGCTAGCGGGACGATGTACGAGCAGTACTTC.

The chain carries TRBV7-6 and TRBJ2-1; D unclear. With 1 base removed from V and 6 bases from J, the gap between germline ends came to 7 bases. This CDR3 spans 13 amino acids. The germline V gene encodes CDR1 SGHVS and CDR2 FNYEAQ. The CDR3 reads CASSLGPTNEQFF. The CDR3 DNA reads TGTGCCAGCAGCTTAGGACCTACCAATGAGCAGTTCTTC.

This clonotype was observed at least ten times. The V gene is TRBV29-1, the J gene TRBJ1-5, with a possible D match to TRBD1 (5 bases). CDR3 length: 12 residues. The V gene lost 4 bases and the J gene lost 3 bases, with 7 bases spanning the gap. Germline CDR1 is SQVTM and CDR2 is ANQGSEA. The CDR3 spells CSVGQPNQPQHF. CDR3 DNA: TGCAGCGTTGGACAGCCCAATCAGCCCCAGCATTTT.

In this sample, this clonotype turned up many times. V gene TRBV7-9 combines with J gene TRBJ2-3; D gene uncertain. V lost 3 bases to trimming and J lost 6 bases, with 7 bases between them. Looked up from germline, CDR1 is SEHNR and CDR2 is FQNEAQ (reference sequence). The CDR3 length is 12 residues. Written as DNA, the CDR3 is TGTGCCAGCAGCTTGGACGCCGATACGCAGTATTTT. Translating gives CASSLDADTQYF.

As for this clonotype: A much larger clone differs by one base, so this may be a read error. This chain links TRBV28 with TRBJ2-5; 8 bases are a match to TRBD2. The V gene end was trimmed by 6 bases and the J gene end by 4 bases; junction bases not matched to a gene: 19. Per the germline V gene, CDR1 is MDHEN and CDR2 is SYDVKM. This CDR3 has 18 residues. In nucleotides, the CDR3 is TGTGCCAGCAGCCCCCCCCGGGGACCAGCGGGAGAGGGAGAGACCCAGTACTTC. It is translated as CASSPPRGPAGEGETQYF.

This clonotype has at least ten counts. This chain links TRBV28 with TRBJ1-5; 8 nucleotides match TRBD1. This CDR3 has 15 residues. Germline V CDR1 and CDR2: MDHEN, SYDVKM. V lost 3 bases and J lost 3; bases outside the gene matches: 4. The CDR3 sequence is CASSFRQGPNQPQHF. The CDR3, as DNA: TGTGCCAGCAGTTTCCGACAGGGGCCCAATCAGCCCCAGCATTTT.

This clonotype showed up many times. V gene TRBV7-2 combines with J gene TRBJ1-2; 8 bases match TRBD1. V lost 1 base, J lost 4 bases, and 8 bases stayed unmatched. CDR3 length: 16 residues. From germline, CDR1 is SGHTA and CDR2 FQGNSA. CDR3 in DNA: TGTGCCAGCAGCTTAGAGGGGACAGGCGGGTTCTATGGCTACACCTTC. Its translation is CASSLEGTGGFYGYTF.

The sample holds a few counts of this clonotype. This chain links TRBV28 with TRBJ1-5, with D hard to call. Trimming removed 3 bases at V and 9 bases at J, with 6 bases between. There are 11 residues in the CDR3. Germline loops: CDR1 MDHEN, CDR2 SYDVKM. CDR3: CASSFPGPQHF. The CDR3 coding sequence is TGTGCCAGCAGTTTTCCGGGGCCCCAGCATTTT.